This record looks at one TCR beta chain sequence and its context. A marrow graft followed busulfan-fludarabine conditioning, with cyclophosphamide on days +3 and +4. These data are taken from a study of T cells after posttransplantation cyclophosphamide. There are 11 residues in the CDR3. The germline V and J ends were trimmed by 6 bases and 6 bases, with 7 bases remaining between them. Germline V gene lookup returns CDR1 WNHNN and CDR2 SYGVQD (reference sequence). Here immunoSEQ multiplex PCR was the method, and the copy in TCRdb shows in-frame clones only, minus some. The repertoire includes roughly 42,000 clones, 80% to 95% of them detected once, and 2% to 2.5% sits in the top ten.

Sequencing was performed on PBMCs, taken roughly 60 days after allogeneic stem cell transplant with posttransplant cyclophosphamide. This clonotype was sampled from a male patient between 60 and 69 years old who received an allogeneic stem cell transplant from a related donor and was CMV-positive. Some of the T cells may derive from the graft donor. The rearrangement links TRBV10-1 to TRBJ2-3; weak D call: TRBD1 (6 bases). CDR3 DNA: TGCGCCAGCAGGCAGGGGGATACGCAGTATTTT. It encodes CASRQGDTQYF.